This section outlines one TCR beta chain sequence together with its context. Its antigen is undetermined. This entry belongs to a study of T cell responses to AZD1222 COVID-19 vaccine. Sequenced by immunoSEQ multiplex PCR; TCRdb stores in-frame clones only, minus some. The repertoire holds roughly 140,000 clones, with around 91% as singletons. General study points: No repertoire was sampled before or during the peak T cell response, only after it.

The CDR3 runs to 15 residues. Germline-derived CDR1 and CDR2 are SGHDN and FVKESK. Losses at the gene ends were 2 bases for V and 7 bases for J; bases not matched to a gene: 7. The rearrangement uses TRBV14 and TRBJ1-5, with 8 bases identical to TRBD1. The starting material was peripheral blood, obtained on day 0 of AZD1222 vaccination. This TCR was recovered from an adult in good health. As DNA, the CDR3 is TGTGCCAGCAGCCAATACGACAGGGGAGGCCAGCCCCAGCATTTT. Protein sequence: CASSQYDRGGQPQHF.